Given below is one TCR beta chain in context. The protocol was immunoSEQ multiplex PCR, while the TCRdb copy is restricted to in-frame clones and leaves out a portion. The sample holds about 99,000 clones, around 92% seen once. Germline lookup yields CDR1 SNHLY and CDR2 FYNNEI. V lost 2 bases and J lost 0, with 20 bases in between. This CDR3 has 19 amino acids. This sample was taken from a study of blood T cell repertoires in COVID-19. Study-wide context: Sites across the United States, Italy and Spain contributed samples from acute and convalescent COVID-19.

The genes are TRBV2 and TRBJ1-3, with D perhaps matching TRBD1 (6 bases). Material for sequencing was peripheral blood. The source of this sequence is a woman aged 55-69 years with acute or convalescent COVID-19. CDR3 sequence reads: CASSERVFSGAISGNTIYF. DNA for the CDR3: TGTGCCAGCAGTGAAAGGGTCTTTTCAGGGGCAATCTCTGGAAACACCATATATTTT.